A selection of T cell receptor beta chains follows, all from one sample in a study of cytomegalovirus exposure and HLA in healthy donors. The data were produced by immunoSEQ multiplex PCR, yet TCRdb's version contains in-frame clones alone and is incomplete. The sample lists about 120,000 clones, roughly 10% occurring once. The sequencing sample was made of PBMCs. Receptors were obtained from a woman between 18 and 30 years old in good health and CMV-seropositive. The CDR3 runs from the conserved cysteine through the conserved F or W. D genes are given only for firm matches. Rows give clone size only sometimes, using once, few, many, or a class for an expanded clone.

abundance: .; j_gene: TRBJ2-6; v_gene: TRBV7-3; d_gene: .; CDR3aa: CASSLGGTLGGANVLTF; CDR3nt: TGTGCCAGCAGCCTAGGCGGGACGTTGGGGGGGGCCAACGTCCTGACTTTC
abundance: .; j_gene: TRBJ1-4; v_gene: TRBV5-1; d_gene: .; CDR3aa: CASSELATNEKLFF; CDR3nt: TGCGCCAGCAGCGAACTTGCAACTAATGAAAAACTGTTTTTT
abundance: few; j_gene: TRBJ1-2; v_gene: TRBV19; d_gene: TRBD1; CDR3aa: CASSQGQGALGYGYTF; CDR3nt: TGTGCCAGTAGTCAGGGACAGGGGGCCCTGGGCTATGGCTACACCTTC
abundance: .; j_gene: TRBJ1-5; v_gene: TRBV7-9; d_gene: .; CDR3aa: CAMRDKHQPQHF; CDR3nt: TGTGCCATGCGAGACAAGCATCAGCCCCAGCATTTT
abundance: .; j_gene: TRBJ2-7; v_gene: TRBV7-9; d_gene: TRBD1; CDR3aa: CASRPGTGFYEQYF; CDR3nt: TGTGCCAGCAGACCCGGGACAGGGTTCTACGAGCAGTACTTC
abundance: .; j_gene: TRBJ1-1; v_gene: TRBV7-3; d_gene: .; CDR3aa: CASSLLPNTEAFF; CDR3nt: TGTGCCAGCAGCTTACTACCGAACACTGAAGCTTTCTTT
abundance: .; j_gene: TRBJ2-2; v_gene: TRBV5-4; d_gene: .; CDR3aa: CASSLVGGILNTGELFF; CDR3nt: TGTGCCAGCAGCTTGGTTGGGGGGATCCTGAACACCGGGGAGCTGTTTTTT
abundance: few; j_gene: TRBJ1-1; v_gene: TRBV5-1; d_gene: TRBD1; CDR3aa: CASSLVDRDDTEAFF; CDR3nt: TGCGCCAGCAGCTTGGTAGACAGGGATGACACTGAAGCTTTCTTT
abundance: .; j_gene: TRBJ2-7; v_gene: TRBV21-1; d_gene: .; CDR3aa: CASSKERRDLDRGAPYEQYF; CDR3nt: TGTGCCAGCAGCAAAGAAAGGCGAGACCTTGACAGGGGGGCACCCTACGAGCAGTACTTC
abundance: .; j_gene: TRBJ2-2; v_gene: TRBV28; d_gene: .; CDR3aa: CATVSGLNTGELFF; CDR3nt: TGTGCCACCGTCTCGGGACTTAACACCGGGGAGCTGTTTTTT
abundance: .; j_gene: TRBJ2-1; v_gene: TRBV2; d_gene: TRBD2; CDR3aa: CASSPTPGGHGNEQFF; CDR3nt: TGTGCCAGCAGTCCCACTCCGGGAGGGCACGGGAATGAGCAGTTCTTC
abundance: few; j_gene: TRBJ1-2; v_gene: TRBV7-9; d_gene: .; CDR3aa: CASSPTRQDPNYGYTF; CDR3nt: TGTGCCAGCAGCCCGACCCGACAGGACCCGAACTATGGCTACACCTTC
abundance: few; j_gene: TRBJ2-1; v_gene: TRBV11-1; d_gene: .; CDR3aa: CASSPSTGSNNEQFF; CDR3nt: TGTGCCAGCAGCCCGTCGACAGGATCCAACAATGAGCAGTTCTTC
abundance: .; j_gene: TRBJ2-3; v_gene: TRBV5-1; d_gene: TRBD1; CDR3aa: CASRLQGTDTQYF; CDR3nt: TGCGCCAGCAGGCTACAGGGGACAGATACGCAGTATTTT
abundance: .; j_gene: TRBJ1-1; v_gene: TRBV30; d_gene: TRBD1; CDR3aa: CAWSQGEPTSEAFF; CDR3nt: TGTGCCTGGAGTCAGGGGGAGCCAACCTCTGAAGCTTTCTTT
abundance: few; j_gene: TRBJ1-1; v_gene: TRBV10-1; d_gene: .; CDR3aa: CASSEGQPNTEAFF; CDR3nt: TGCGCCAGCAGTGAGGGGCAGCCGAACACTGAAGCTTTCTTT
abundance: .; j_gene: TRBJ2-5; v_gene: TRBV20-1; d_gene: .; CDR3aa: CSAHSSETQYF; CDR3nt: TGCAGTGCTCACAGTTCAGAGACCCAGTACTTC
abundance: .; j_gene: TRBJ1-3; v_gene: TRBV11-3; d_gene: .; CDR3aa: CASSSEDSENTIYF; CDR3nt: TGTGCCAGCAGCTCTGAGGATTCCGAAAACACCATATATTTT
abundance: few; j_gene: TRBJ2-5; v_gene: TRBV7-3; d_gene: .; CDR3aa: CASSLSRSATQYF; CDR3nt: TGTGCCAGCAGCTTAAGCAGGTCGGCGACCCAGTACTTC
abundance: .; j_gene: TRBJ2-7; v_gene: TRBV28; d_gene: TRBD2; CDR3aa: CASRLAGAVVDEQYF; CDR3nt: TGTGCCAGCAGGCTAGCGGGAGCAGTGGTCGACGAGCAGTACTTC
abundance: few; j_gene: TRBJ1-4; v_gene: TRBV18; d_gene: .; CDR3aa: CASSRSGADNEKLFF; CDR3nt: TGTGCCAGCTCACGCTCAGGGGCGGACAATGAAAAACTGTTTTTT
abundance: .; j_gene: TRBJ2-1; v_gene: TRBV7-3; d_gene: TRBD2; CDR3aa: CASSLMGTSGYNEQFF; CDR3nt: TGTGCCAGCAGCTTAATGGGGACTAGCGGCTACAATGAGCAGTTCTTC